The clone carrying this TCR beta chain was detected a few times. Its antigen is undetermined. The sample comes from a study of T cells in Graves' hyperthyroidism and ophthalmopathy. TCR beta CDR3 regions were amplified from RNA transcripts. During a first-round RT-PCR of the TCR CDR3, the HTBI primer set was used. MiXCR, applied by TCRdb to the multiplex PCR reads, yields one record per CDR3 protein. The table has hundreds of thousands of distinct CDR3 sequences, about 14% seen once; the top ten hold around 4.1%. The study excluded patients with uncontrolled infection, other autoimmune disease, pregnancy or lactation. PBMCs were obtained from 10 ml fresh peripheral blood. Study-wide findings and caveats: The model forecast ophthalmopathy, anticipating it by a median around 6.5 months before onset.

The sequenced sample consisted of blood. The sequence was obtained from a woman aged 40 to 50 with Graves' ophthalmopathy.

DNA for the CDR3: TGTGCCAGCAGCCAAGATAGGGGACTAGCGGGAGAAAACTACGAGCAGTACTTC. This translates into CASSQDRGLAGENYEQYF. The gene calls are TRBV3-1 and TRBJ2-7; 14 bases are shared with TRBD2. Germline V gene lookup returns CDR1 LGHDT and CDR2 YNNKEL (reference sequence). This CDR3 spans 18 amino acids. Unmatched junction bases numbered 7, after V lost 0 bases and J lost 3 bases.